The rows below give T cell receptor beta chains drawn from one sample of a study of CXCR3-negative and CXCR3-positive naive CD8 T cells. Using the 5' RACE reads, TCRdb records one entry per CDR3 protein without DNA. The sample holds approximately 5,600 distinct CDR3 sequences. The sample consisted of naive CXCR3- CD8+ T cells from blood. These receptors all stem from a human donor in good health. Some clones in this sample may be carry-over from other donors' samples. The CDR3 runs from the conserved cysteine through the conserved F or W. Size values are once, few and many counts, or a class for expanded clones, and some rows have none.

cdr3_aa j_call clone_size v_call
CSVESTGELFF TRBJ2-2 medium-sized TRBV29-1
CASSLVPGQGSTGELFF TRBJ2-2 NA TRBV5-5
CSARDPLKSLGSGELFF TRBJ2-2 medium-sized TRBV20-1
CATSSDRGHNQPQHF TRBJ1-5 NA TRBV15
CASSQDRGGTYNEQFF TRBJ2-1 NA TRBV4-3
CASTGTGGYLKYYGYTF TRBJ1-2 NA TRBV19
CSVEAAANYGYTF TRBJ1-2 NA TRBV29-1
CASSPSSANYGYTF TRBJ1-2 medium-sized TRBV7-9
CASSWNLAGDTDTQYF TRBJ2-3 medium-sized TRBV5-1
CSVEAGAYEQYF TRBJ2-7 NA TRBV29-1
CASSHPDGNEKLFF TRBJ1-4 NA TRBV4-2
CATTLAGGPNEQYF TRBJ2-7 NA TRBV12-3/TRBV12-4
CASSLVETLSSYEQYF TRBJ2-7 NA TRBV7-8
CASSFQGALGYGYTF TRBJ1-2 NA TRBV7-2
CAISETGDYNEQFF TRBJ2-1 medium-sized TRBV10-3
CASTFRDRYYNEQFF TRBJ2-1 NA TRBV6-2/TRBV6-3
CASSLSSDTQYF TRBJ2-3 NA TRBV13
CASSLFGGNSYEQYF TRBJ2-7 NA TRBV27
CASSLEPGTASYEQYF TRBJ2-7 medium-sized TRBV7-8
CSAGHGFYEQYF TRBJ2-7 NA TRBV29-1
CAISATLLAGDPTDTQYF TRBJ2-3 medium-sized TRBV10-3
CASSRYRVSSTDTQYF TRBJ2-3 NA TRBV28
CSVVVIAGSQYF TRBJ2-5 medium-sized TRBV29-1
CASSAPGQGYGAFF TRBJ1-1 NA TRBV6-5
CASSEYGMIDTQYF TRBJ2-3 medium-sized TRBV7-2
CAWSRDGRNQPQHF TRBJ1-5 NA TRBV30
CSARDLGYNEQFF TRBJ2-1 medium-sized TRBV20-1
CASSLVSPYEQYF TRBJ2-7 NA TRBV7-9
CASSVVDSRSINRLSEQFF TRBJ2-1 NA TRBV9
CSVGDTTYEQYF TRBJ2-7 NA TRBV29-1
CAVGGNQPQHF TRBJ1-5 NA TRBV19
CASSERDTNAYEQYF TRBJ2-7 NA TRBV9
CSGRRTTRTLHF TRBJ1-6 NA TRBV29-1
CSVERPSGDPYQETQYF TRBJ2-5 NA TRBV29-1
CSASASGQSTDTQYF TRBJ2-3 NA TRBV20-1
CAIHPKPNTGELFF TRBJ2-2 NA TRBV6-2/TRBV6-3
CSVEKGVADTQYF TRBJ2-3 medium-sized TRBV29-1
CASSLVRTGRAKNIQYF TRBJ2-4 medium-sized TRBV7-2
CASSLDRDSNQPQHF TRBJ1-5 NA TRBV6-8
CASSGTGGRGAFF TRBJ1-1 medium-sized TRBV9
CSVDARSQETQYF TRBJ2-5 medium-sized TRBV29-1
CASSLEGDTPEAFF TRBJ1-1 NA TRBV5-1
CASSFSGNQPQHF TRBJ1-5 medium-sized TRBV7-2
CSVSDSYEQYF TRBJ2-7 NA TRBV29-1
CASSPAPPGTDTQYF TRBJ2-3 NA TRBV7-2
CAMGRGAYEQYF TRBJ2-7 NA TRBV6-1
CASSLSWGSRTDTQYF TRBJ2-3 medium-sized TRBV27
CASSPGLAGADTQYF TRBJ2-3 medium-sized TRBV7-8
CSVDETGDNTEAFF TRBJ1-1 medium-sized TRBV29-1
CASMRRDRDPDTQYF TRBJ2-3 NA TRBV12-3/TRBV12-4
CSARELAGGITSTDTQYF TRBJ2-3 medium-sized TRBV20-1
CASSPGVSGANVLTF TRBJ2-6 medium-sized TRBV27
CATSTGRSYEQYF TRBJ2-7 medium-sized TRBV15
CASSVGPREANYNEQFF TRBJ2-1 NA TRBV9
CSVIWTAVNEQYF TRBJ2-7 medium-sized TRBV29-1
CSARGSTLRTYEQYF TRBJ2-7 medium-sized TRBV20-1
CASSGRLVSGYGCTF TRBJ1-2 NA TRBV9
CSANLRGPEAFF TRBJ1-1 medium-sized TRBV20-1
CASMIFGTVMNTEAFF TRBJ1-1 medium-sized TRBV28